The 4 T cell receptor beta chains below come from one sample, sequenced in a study of blood T cell repertoires in COVID-19. The table came from immunoSEQ multiplex PCR; TCRdb's copy has only in-frame clones and leaves some out. In the table there are some 160,000 clones, about 83% of which are singletons. The specimen sequenced was peripheral blood. The receptors derive from a human donor in a cohort sampled during active COVID-19.

This chain links TRBV7-6 with TRBJ1-6, with D perhaps matching TRBD1 (5 bases). CDR1 is SGHVS and CDR2 is FNYEAQ in the germline V gene. Trimming stripped 2 bases from V and 9 bases from J, with 11 bases between. The CDR3 runs to 14 residues. In DNA, the CDR3 is TGTGCCAGCAGCTTACTCAGGGAAGGTTCACCCCTCCACTTT. Translation gives CASSLLREGSPLHF.

The chain joins TRBV11-1 to TRBJ2-7, with a weak D call TRBD1 (6 bases). Per germline, CDR1 SGHAT and CDR2 FQDESV (reference sequence). The CDR3 runs to 15 residues. Trimming stripped 4 bases from V and 1 base from J, with 14 bases between. CDR3 nucleotides: TGTGCCAGCAGCTCCCCAGGGGACGTATCCTACGAGCAGTACTTC. Protein product: CASSSPGDVSYEQYF.

The genes are TRBV7-9 and TRBJ1-4; D uncertain. The CDR3 consists of 13 residues. Germline V gives CDR1 SEHNR, CDR2 FQNEAQ (reference sequence). V was shortened by 2 bases and J by 5 bases, with 6 bases between the two germline ends. In DNA, the CDR3 is TGTGCCAGCAGCTTAAGAGGAAATGAAAAACTGTTTTTT. It specifies CASSLRGNEKLFF.

J is TRBJ1-2 and V is TRBV7-2, with TRBD1 matching over 9 bases. After removal of 1 base from V and 3 bases from J, the junction contained 3 bases not matched to a gene. CDR1 is SGHTA, CDR2 FQGNSA, per germline. The CDR3 totals 15 residues. In DNA form, the CDR3 reads TGTGCCAGCAGCTTAGGACAGGGGGGTTACTATGGCTACACCTTC. It specifies CASSLGQGGYYGYTF.